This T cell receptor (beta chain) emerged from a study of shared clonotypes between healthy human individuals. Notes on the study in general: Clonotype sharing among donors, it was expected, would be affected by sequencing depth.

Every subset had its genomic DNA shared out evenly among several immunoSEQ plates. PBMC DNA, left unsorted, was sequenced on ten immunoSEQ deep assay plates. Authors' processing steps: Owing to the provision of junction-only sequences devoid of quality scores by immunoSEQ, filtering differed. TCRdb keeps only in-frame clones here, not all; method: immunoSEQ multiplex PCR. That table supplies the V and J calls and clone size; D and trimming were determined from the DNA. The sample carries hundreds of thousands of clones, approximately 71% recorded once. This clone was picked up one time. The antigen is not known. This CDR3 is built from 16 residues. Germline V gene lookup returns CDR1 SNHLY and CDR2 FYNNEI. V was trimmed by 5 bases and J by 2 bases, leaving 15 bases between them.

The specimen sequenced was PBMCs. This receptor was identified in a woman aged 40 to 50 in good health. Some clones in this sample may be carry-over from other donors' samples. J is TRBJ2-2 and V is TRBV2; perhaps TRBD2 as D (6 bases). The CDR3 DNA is TGTGCCAGCAGTTTCTTAGGCGGGGCCAACACCGGGGAGCTGTTTTTT. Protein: CASSFLGGANTGELFF.